These T cell receptor beta chains were read from a single sample in a study of T cell responses to AZD1222 COVID-19 vaccine. Profiled with immunoSEQ multiplex PCR; TCRdb holds only in-frame clones, not every one. The profile covers 100,000 or so clones, with 85% to 90% appearing a single time and 1.4% taken by the ten largest. Source: peripheral blood, taken on day 0 of AZD1222 vaccination. The origin of the receptors is an adult in good health. Both conserved end residues are part of each CDR3. Fields, in order: CDR3 protein, CDR3 DNA, clone size, V gene, D gene, J gene. D genes are given only for firm matches. Clone size, where shown, is once, few, many, or a class for clones that have expanded.

CSVLARGQGVADTQYF | TGCAGCGTCCTGGCCAGGGGACAGGGTGTAGCAGATACGCAGTATTTT | - | TRBV29-1 | TRBD1 | TRBJ2-3
CASSPLPGTEAFF | TGTGCCAGCAGCCCCCTCCCCGGGACTGAAGCTTTCTTT | many | TRBV6-5 | - | TRBJ1-1
CASSFSQGSWETQYF | TGTGCCAGCAGTTTTTCACAGGGAAGCTGGGAGACCCAGTACTTC | - | TRBV27 | - | TRBJ2-5
CASQEGSGQYEQYF | TGCGCCAGCCAGGAGGGAAGCGGGCAGTACGAGCAGTACTTC | - | TRBV5-1 | - | TRBJ2-7
CASNNLGRSDYTF | TGTGCCAGTAACAACCTCGGGAGGTCGGACTACACCTTC | - | TRBV19 | - | TRBJ1-2
CASSYSGGRSEQYF | TGTGCCAGCAGTTATTCGGGGGGGAGGAGTGAGCAGTACTTC | - | TRBV6-2/TRBV6-3 | TRBD2 | TRBJ2-7
CATSDDRGRVPLHF | TGTGCCACCAGTGATGACAGGGGGCGCGTCCCCCTCCACTTT | - | TRBV24-1 | TRBD1 | TRBJ1-6
CASSLNTEAFF | TGTGCCAGCAGTCTCAACACTGAAGCTTTCTTT | - | TRBV5-4 | - | TRBJ1-1
CASSKGTEGTGGGYTF | TGTGCCAGCAGCAAAGGAACGGAGGGGACGGGTGGTGGCTACACCTTC | - | TRBV21-1 | - | TRBJ1-2
CASSDGTVYEQYF | TGTGCCAGCAGTGATGGGACAGTCTACGAGCAGTACTTC | few | TRBV2 | TRBD1 | TRBJ2-7
CASSLGQGGSNEQFF | TGTGCCAGCAGTTTGGGACAGGGTGGTTCCAATGAGCAGTTCTTC | - | TRBV6-5 | TRBD1 | TRBJ2-1
CASSQEGMYYGYTF | TGTGCCAGCAGCCAAGAGGGGATGTACTATGGCTACACCTTC | - | TRBV3-1/TRBV3-2 | - | TRBJ1-2
CASSLAGVYEQYF | TGTGCCAGCAGCCTAGCGGGAGTCTACGAGCAGTACTTC | - | TRBV28 | TRBD2 | TRBJ2-7
CASSLVSGQPQHF | TGTGCCAGCAGCTTAGTGTCCGGTCAGCCCCAGCATTTT | - | TRBV7-2 | - | TRBJ1-5
CASSLDGLSYEQYF | TGTGCCAGCAGCTTAGACGGACTCTCCTACGAGCAGTACTTC | - | TRBV11-1 | - | TRBJ2-7
CASSLGGEVSGSPNYEQYF | TGTGCCAGCAGTTTAGGTGGTGAGGTTAGCGGGAGCCCCAACTACGAGCAGTACTTC | - | TRBV27 | TRBD2 | TRBJ2-7
CASSVGRVRTEAFF | TGTGCCAGCAGCGTAGGTCGGGTTCGCACTGAAGCTTTCTTT | - | TRBV9 | - | TRBJ1-1
CASSSKGLSNQPQHF | TGTGCCAGCAGTTCCAAAGGATTAAGCAATCAGCCCCAGCATTTT | - | TRBV6-5 | - | TRBJ1-5
CASSPPGQNYGYTF | TGTGCCAGCTCACCACCGGGACAGAACTATGGCTACACCTTC | - | TRBV18 | TRBD1 | TRBJ1-2
CASTQALGRNSPLHF | TGTGCCAGCACCCAGGCCCTGGGGCGTAATTCACCCCTCCACTTT | - | TRBV28 | - | TRBJ1-6